The present T cell receptor (beta chain) was sequenced within a study of spatial heterogeneity in lung cancer. Overall study results and limits: Ubiquitous expanded tumor TCRs surfaced in blood more at resection than they did at follow-up.

V gave up 5 bases and J gave up 2 bases; unmatched junction bases: 6. CDR1 DFQATT and CDR2 SNEGSKA come from the germline V gene (reference sequence). This CDR3 contains 14 residues. There are many counts of this clonotype. What it binds is unknown. Stated time point: sample taken at primary tumor resection. A total of under 80 untreated early-stage non-small cell lung cancer patients served as donors. Material for sequencing was whole RNA from tumor, nontumor lung or frozen PBMC, left unsorted. TCRdb called the 5' RACE reads again in MiXCR, with one record for every CDR3 protein. The table lists roughly 48,000 distinct CDR3 sequences, about 5.8% of them singletons.

This receptor was taken from a male donor with early-stage non-small cell lung cancer. This chain links TRBV20-1 with TRBJ1-1, with TRBD1 matching 9 bases. This material consisted of PBMCs, taken at surgery. CDR3 protein: CSAGKTGGNTEAFF. CDR3 in DNA: TGCAGTGCTGGGAAAACAGGGGGCAACACTGAAGCTTTCTTT.